The 16 T cell receptor beta chains in this list originate from one sample, sequenced in a study of vaccination and CD4 T cells after COVID-19 (dated by TCRdb to 2022 to 2024). These TCRs' antigens remain unknown. Libraries were built with PCR. Sequencing used an Illumina iSeq 100. DNA from cultured CD4+ T cells underwent TCR sequencing with the Oncomine TCR Beta short-read assay at the Johns Hopkins FTIC core. TCRdb reran the public reads through fastp at Q25 and MiXCR, keeping productive beta chains. Duplicate CDR3 protein sequences are folded into a single record with the most common DNA and genes. This sample gives approximately 17,000 distinct CDR3 sequences in total; about 50% of them show up just once. In total, the top ten clones hold less than 20% of the sample. The meaning of the sample's time point label: late sampling 161 to 241 days after vaccination in a few convalescent patients. The sample's treatment or condition label is to be understood as: roughly 11-day PBMC culture with coronavirus spike peptide pools or control peptides (ViraFEST assay).

The specimen was CD4+ T cells from blood, cultured in vitro, collected about 7 months after SARS-CoV-2 vaccination. Receptor source: a human donor who had recovered from COVID-19.

The V call is TRBV11-2, the J call TRBJ2-5; TRBD2 aligns across 9 bases. J lost 2 bases, V lost 0 bases, and 4 bases had no gene match. There are 16 residues in the CDR3. Germline V gene sequence: CDR1 SGHAT, CDR2 FQNNGV. CDR3 region: CASSLEAGGWQETQYF. For the CDR3, the DNA is TGTGCCAGCAGCTTAGAGGCGGGAGGGTGGCAAGAGACCCAGTACTTC.

The chain combines TRBV19 with TRBJ1-6, with 7 bases identical to TRBD1. V dropped 2 bases and J dropped 7; count of bases not matched to a gene: 2. The CDR3 is 14 amino acids. The germline CDR1 and CDR2 sequences are LNHDA and SQIVND (reference sequence). CDR3 amino acids: CASSIQGVNSPLHF. The CDR3 nucleotides read TGTGCCAGTAGTATACAGGGGGTGAATTCACCCCTCCACTTT.

The chain couples TRBV7-2 to TRBJ2-5; perhaps TRBD2 as D (5 bases). Germline lookup yields CDR1 SGHTA and CDR2 FQGNSA. The CDR3 runs 16 residues. Trimming took off 2 bases at V and 5 bases at J, with 18 bases between the two ends. In DNA, the CDR3 is TGTGCCAGCAGCTTAAGTAGTACTAGTAGGTGGGAGACCCAGTACTTC. This sequence encodes CASSLSSTSRWETQYF.

A remark on this clonotype: At one end the junction does not follow the germline gene, possibly because of a read error. This sequence joins TRBV19 and TRBJ1-5, with D unresolved. Germline V gives CDR1 LNHDA, CDR2 SQIVND (reference sequence). The CDR3 has 13 residues. CDR3 bases: TGTGCCAGTAGTGTAGACCGCAATCAGCCCCAGCATTTT. This sequence encodes CASSVDRNQPQHF.

The chain employs TRBV7-2 and TRBJ2-7; 8 nucleotides align to TRBD2. The CDR3 totals 15 residues. The germline gives CDR1 SGHTA, CDR2 FQGNSA. V shed 0 bases and J 3 bases; nucleotides not matched to a gene: 4. Here the CDR3 DNA reads TGTGCCAGCAGCTTAGCCGGGACTAGGGACTACGAGCAGTACTTC. It is translated as CASSLAGTRDYEQYF.

This chain joins TRBV7-3 and TRBJ2-2; the D is unclear. Germline V lookup: CDR1 SGHTA, CDR2 FQGTGA. The CDR3 contains 14 residues. V was cut by 1 base and J by 5 bases, with 8 bases left in between. The CDR3 protein is CASSLNPITGELFF. In DNA, the CDR3 is TGTGCCAGCAGCTTAAACCCGATTACCGGGGAGCTGTTTTTT. Variable domain in full (rest from reference TRBV7-3 and TRBJ2-2): GAGVSQTPSNKVTEKGKYVELRCDPISGHTALYWYRQSLGQGPEFLIYFQGTGAADDSGLPNDRFFAVRPEGSVSTLKIQRTERGDSAVYLCASSLNPITGELFFGEGSRLTVL.

This chain uses TRBV11-3 with TRBJ2-7, with 10 bases aligning to TRBD2. The CDR3 spans 16 residues. With V trimmed by 1 base and J by 1 base, 4 bases remained unmatched. Germline-derived CDR1 and CDR2 are SGHNT and YENEEA. CDR3 sequence: CASSLAGTSASYEQYF. CDR3 coding DNA: TGTGCCAGCAGCTTAGCCGGGACTAGCGCGTCCTACGAGCAGTACTTC.

The V and J genes are TRBV5-6 and TRBJ1-1, with D tentatively TRBD1 (6 bases). The CDR3 sequence is 14 residues long. CDR1 is SGHDT and CDR2 is YYEEEE in the germline V gene. V was shortened by 4 bases and J by 5 bases, with 15 bases between the two germline ends. CDR3 protein: CASSGRDKRTEAFF. The CDR3, as DNA: TGTGCCAGCAGCGGCCGGGACAAGAGGACTGAAGCTTTCTTT.

The chain couples TRBV15 to TRBJ2-1, with 7 bases matching TRBD1. V dropped 2 bases and J dropped 7; count of bases not matched to a gene: 5. This CDR3 has 14 residues. Per germline, CDR1 LNHNV and CDR2 YYDKDF (reference sequence). CDR3 bases: TGTGCCACCAGCAGACCGGGACAGCTTAATGAGCAGTTCTTC. Residues: CATSRPGQLNEQFF.

The chain links TRBV6-5 to TRBJ2-7, with 10 bases fitting TRBD1. CDR1 and CDR2 from the germline V gene are MNHEY and SVGAGI. The CDR3 consists of 15 residues. J gave up 4 bases and V 1 base, and 4 bases lay outside the gene matches. The CDR3 DNA reads TGTGCCAGCAGTTACTTGGACAGGGGGTTGTACGAGCAGTACTTC. As protein: CASSYLDRGLYEQYF.

The V and J genes are TRBV20-1 and TRBJ1-1; the D is unclear. Trimming left V 6 bases short and J 1 base short, with 12 bases between. This CDR3 is built from 13 residues. The germline gives CDR1 DFQATT, CDR2 SNEGSKA (reference sequence). CDR3 nucleotides: TGCAGTGCGCAATATCAGAGGAACACTGAAGCTTTCTTT. This gives the protein CSAQYQRNTEAFF.

The chain employs TRBV27 and TRBJ2-7; 9 bases are shared with TRBD2. Germline lookup yields CDR1 MNHEY and CDR2 SMNVEV (reference sequence). The V and J ends lost 1 base and 7 bases, in that order; junction bases with no gene match: 5. The CDR3 is made up of 14 amino acids. The CDR3 reads CASSLLAGVGEQYF. In DNA form, the CDR3 reads TGTGCCAGCAGTTTATTAGCGGGAGTAGGGGAGCAGTACTTC.

This clonotype was counted between two and nine times. J is TRBJ1-2 and V is TRBV10-3, with D perhaps matching TRBD1 (6 bases). Trimming took off 10 bases at V and 4 bases at J, with 16 bases between the two ends. Germline V gene data show CDR1 as ENHRY and CDR2 as SYGVKD. The CDR3 length is 13 residues. The CDR3 loop is CATLPQGLYGYTF. The CDR3 nucleotides read TGTGCCACCTTACCACAGGGACTCTATGGCTACACCTTC.

J is TRBJ1-1 and V is TRBV15; D not certain. The length of the CDR3 is 13 residues. The V end lost 0 bases, the J end lost 7 bases, and 9 bases lay between the germline ends. CDR1 LNHNV and CDR2 YYDKDF come from the germline V gene (reference sequence). CDR3 amino acids: CATSRDPGDEAFF. The DNA for the CDR3 is TGTGCCACCAGCAGAGATCCCGGCGATGAAGCTTTCTTT.

The chain is built from TRBV4-1 and TRBJ2-7; unclear D gene. The CDR3 totals 15 residues. Germline loops: CDR1 MGHRA, CDR2 YSYEKL. V was cut by 4 bases and J by 4 bases, with 17 bases left in between. CDR3 protein: CASSLRFSGIYEQYF. The CDR3, as DNA: TGCGCCAGCAGCCTACGGTTCTCAGGTATTTACGAGCAGTACTTC.

V and J are TRBV5-4 and TRBJ2-5, with a tentative D call TRBD1 (5 bases). The CDR3 runs 15 residues. V was pared by 4 bases and J by 2 bases, with 15 bases between. Germline V lookup: CDR1 SGHNT, CDR2 YYREEE (reference sequence). For the CDR3, the DNA is TGTGCCAGCAGCCAAGACGGACAAGCTCAAGAGACCCAGTACTTC. Translated: CASSQDGQAQETQYF. Looking up the rest from reference TRBV5-4 and TRBJ2-5 gives the full variable domain: ETGVTQSPTHLIKTRGQQVTLRCSSQSGHNTVSWYQQALGQGPQFIFQYYREEENGRGNFPPRFSGLQFPNYSSELNVNALELDDSALYLCASSQDGQAQETQYFGPGTRLLVL.